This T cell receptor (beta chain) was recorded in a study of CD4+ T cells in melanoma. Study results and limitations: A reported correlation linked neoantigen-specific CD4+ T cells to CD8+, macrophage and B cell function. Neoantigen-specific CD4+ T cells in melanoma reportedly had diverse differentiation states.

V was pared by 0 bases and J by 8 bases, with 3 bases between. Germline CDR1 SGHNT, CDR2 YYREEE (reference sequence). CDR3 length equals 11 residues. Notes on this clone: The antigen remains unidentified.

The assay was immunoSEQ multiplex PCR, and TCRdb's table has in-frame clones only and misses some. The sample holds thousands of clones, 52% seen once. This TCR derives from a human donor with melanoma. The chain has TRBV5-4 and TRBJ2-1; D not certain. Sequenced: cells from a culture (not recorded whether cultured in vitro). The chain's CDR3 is CASSLVDEQFF. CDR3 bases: TGTGCCAGCAGCTTGGTGGATGAGCAGTTCTTC.